The 32 T cell receptor beta chains in this list originate from one sample, sequenced in a study of tumor and adjacent non-tumor tissue in lung cancer. RNA was extracted from bulk tissue without any cell sorting. Three rounds of nested PCR, following a modified ARM-PCR protocol, produced the TCRbeta library. TCRdb recomputed calls from the multiplex PCR reads with MiXCR, one row per CDR3 protein. This table has about 76,000 distinct CDR3 sequences, about two thirds appearing once. Material: lung tumor tissue. These receptors were taken from a woman in her sixties or seventies with non-small cell lung cancer.

V is TRBV12-3 or TRBV12-4 and J is TRBJ2-1, with TRBD2 identical over 13 bases. The V gene end was trimmed by 3 bases and the J gene end by 9 bases; junction bases not matched to a gene: 8. The CDR3 is 16 amino acids. The CDR3 sequence: CASSFRTSGSCIEQFF. CDR3 DNA sequence: TGTGCCAGCAGTTTTAGGACTAGCGGGAGTTGCATTGAGCAGTTCTTC.

Details on this clonotype: A much larger clone lies a single base off, so this may be a read error. The genes are TRBV24-1 and TRBJ1-4; no definite D call. The germline gives CDR1 KGHDR, CDR2 SFDVKD. This CDR3 contains 21 residues. V lost 2 bases and J lost 4, with 28 bases in between. The CDR3 here is CATSDSTKMTLYRPCNEKLFF. The CDR3 DNA follows: TGTGCCACCAGTGATTCCACCAAGATGACACTGTACCGGCCCTGTAATGAAAAACTGTTTTTT.

V is TRBV6-5 and J is TRBJ1-2; perhaps TRBD1 as D (6 bases). The germline gives CDR1 MNHEY, CDR2 SVGAGI. CDR3 size: 15 residues. V was shortened by 2 bases and J by 7 bases, with 17 bases between the two germline ends. The CDR3 loop reads CASSYPGARGVGYTF. In nucleotides, the CDR3 is TGTGCCAGCAGTTACCCAGGGGCGAGGGGCGTTGGCTACACCTTC.

For this clonotype: At one end, the junction sequence differs from germline, possibly due to a read error. The chain recombines TRBV4-2 with TRBJ2-3; 10 bases map to TRBD2. Germline CDR1 reads LGHNA; CDR2 reads YNFKEQ. The CDR3 has 15 residues. The CDR3 protein is CTSSQEYSGRDTQYF. The CDR3 DNA reads TGTACCAGCAGCCAAGAGTACAGCGGGAGGGATACACAGTATTTT.

Notes on this clonotype: At one end the junction does not follow the germline gene, possibly because of a read error. The rearrangement joins TRBV6-1 to TRBJ2-1; 9 nucleotides line up with TRBD2. Germline V gene lookup returns CDR1 MNHNS and CDR2 SASEGT. There are 17 residues in the CDR3. The CDR3 DNA is TGTGCCAGTAGTCGCTCGGGGCGGGAGGGCCCCTACAATGAGCAGTTCTTT. Its protein product is CASSRSGREGPYNEQFF.

About this clonotype itself: A junction end diverges from the germline sequence, so it may reflect a read error. The V call is TRBV6-1, the J call TRBJ2-7; no clear D gene. Germline V CDR1 and CDR2: MNHNS, SASEGT. The CDR3 is 14 residues long. The CDR3 here is CGSRRHGQTYEQYF. As DNA, the CDR3 is TGTGGCAGCAGGAGACATGGGCAAACCTACGAGCAGTACTTC.

This chain links TRBV6-6 with TRBJ2-7; D is uncertain. Germline assignment: CDR1 MNHNY and CDR2 SVGAGI (reference sequence). The CDR3 is 15 amino acids. Trimming took 5 bases from V and 1 from J, leaving 15 bases between them. CDR3 bases: TGTGCCAGCAGTAGAGCCAGGATAGGTTCCTACGAGCAGTACTTC. Protein: CASSRARIGSYEQYF.

On this clonotype: Being one base from a much bigger clone, this may be a read error. The chain recombines TRBV7-8 with TRBJ1-4; D gene ambiguous. Germline assignment: CDR1 SGHVS and CDR2 FQNEAQ. The CDR3 covers 19 residues. V was cut by 1 base and J by 1 base, with 19 bases left in between. The CDR3 bases are TGTGCCAGCAGCTTAGAGCGCGGCGACATGGGTATAACTAATGAAAAACTGTTTTTT. It encodes CASSLERGDMGITNEKLFF.

To note about this clonotype: This is likely a read error, given that the CDR3 carries no conserved phenylalanine or tryptophan at its end. This chain links TRBV29-1 with TRBJ2-3, with D possibly TRBD1 on 6 matching bases. Germline V gene lookup returns CDR1 SQVTM and CDR2 ANQGSEA. CDR3 length equals 12 residues. V dropped 6 bases and J dropped 3 bases, with 10 bases sitting between them. CDR3 DNA: TGCAGCGTCTTCACAGGGACAGATACGCAGTATTTG. Translating it yields CSVFTGTDTQYL.

About this clonotype: The junction departs from the called germline gene at one end, perhaps through a read error. The genes are TRBV5-6 and TRBJ2-1; 7 bases are a match to TRBD2. The CDR3 runs 16 residues. Per the germline V gene, CDR1 is SGHDT and CDR2 is YYEEEE. Here the CDR3 reads CASSLAWLGGYNEQFF. CDR3 DNA sequence: TGTGCCAGCAGTTTGGCTTGGCTCGGGGGGTACAATGAGCAGTTCTTC.

Turning to this clonotype: One end of the junction varies from germline; a read error may be responsible. This chain uses TRBV4-2 with TRBJ2-7; 12 nucleotides align to TRBD2. Germline V gives CDR1 LGHNA, CDR2 YNFKEQ. The CDR3 extends over 17 amino acids. The CDR3 loop reads CASSKPGLAGISCEQYF. DNA for the CDR3: TGTGCCAGCAGCAAACCCGGACTAGCGGGGATATCCTGCGAGCAGTACTTC.

With respect to this clonotype: This may be a read error, as it is one base from a much larger clone. The chain is built from TRBV28 and TRBJ2-1; 7 bases line up with TRBD1. The CDR3 has 15 amino acids. Germline values: CDR1 MDHEN, CDR2 SYDVKM. The CDR3: CTSSPRGRLPNEQFF. The CDR3 DNA reads as TGTACCAGCAGCCCAAGGGGGCGTTTACCCAATGAGCAGTTCTTC.

The table lists this clonotype with a count of one. A much larger clonotype is one base distant, so this may be a read error. The chain carries TRBV7-8 and TRBJ1-5; maybe TRBD1 (6 bases). The germline CDR1 and CDR2 sequences are SGHVS and FQNEAQ. The CDR3 sequence is 15 residues long. The CDR3 DNA reads TGTGCCAGCAGCTTACAGGGGTATAGCAATCAGCCCCAGAATTTT. Its protein is CASSLQGYSNQPQNF.

The chain couples TRBV28 to TRBJ1-2, with D possibly TRBD1 on 5 matching bases. The CDR3 consists of 13 residues. Per germline, CDR1 MDHEN and CDR2 SYDVKM. Deletions cut 7 bases from V and 5 bases from J, with 14 bases between. CDR3: CASNSEQVYGYTF. The CDR3 nucleotides read TGTGCCAGCAATTCGGAACAGGTTTATGGCTACACCTTC.

Regarding this clonotype: Germline is not matched at one junction end, which may reflect a read error. The genes are TRBV6-6 and TRBJ2-1, with 13 nucleotides matching TRBD2. This CDR3 region has 16 residues. Germline assignment: CDR1 MNHNY and CDR2 SVGAGI (reference sequence). CDR3 amino acids: CTSSTTSGRFYDGQFF. CDR3 nucleotides: TGTACCAGCAGTACGACTAGCGGGAGGTTCTACGATGGGCAGTTCTTC.

Regarding this clonotype: This could be a read error, since a much larger clone is one nucleotide away. CDR3 nucleotides: TGCGCCAGCAGCCCCCACAGCAATTCATCCCTCCACTTT. It encodes CASSPHSNSSLHF. The rearrangement links TRBV5-1 to TRBJ1-6; D is uncertain. Germline V gene lookup returns CDR1 SGHRS and CDR2 YFSETQ. The CDR3 totals 13 residues.

Remarks on this clonotype: A much larger clone lies one base from this, so it may be a read error. The CDR3 sequence: CASSGLGLAGGISSTDTPYF. DNA of the CDR3: TGTGCCAGCAGTGGTCTCGGGCTAGCGGGAGGAATATCAAGCACAGATACGCCGTATTTT. The rearrangement links TRBV7-9 to TRBJ2-3; 11 nucleotides agree with TRBD2. This CDR3 spans 20 amino acids. CDR1 and CDR2 from the germline V gene are SEHNR and FQNEAQ (reference sequence).

Points on this clonotype: Germline and junction disagree at one end, which may indicate a read error. This sequence joins TRBV20-1 and TRBJ1-2; D is unresolved. Germline V gives CDR1 DFQATT, CDR2 SNEGSKA (reference sequence). The CDR3 spans 14 residues. The CDR3 protein is CSARANSINSGYTF. CDR3 bases: TGCAGCGCTAGAGCCAACAGCATTAACTCTGGCTACACCTTC.

As for this clonotype: The CDR3 does not close with the conserved phenylalanine or tryptophan, likely indicating a read error. V and J are TRBV29-1 and TRBJ2-7, with D perhaps TRBD2 (8 bases). Germline assignment: CDR1 SQVTM and CDR2 ANQGSEA. The CDR3 runs to 13 residues. The CDR3 DNA sequence: TGCAGTGCCGGGAGGGGGCTGTACAACGAGCAGTACTTA. Translating gives CSAGRGLYNEQYL.

This clonotype was counted at least ten times. The rearrangement uses TRBV29-1 and TRBJ2-1; D is possibly TRBD1 or TRBD2 (6 bases each). Germline CDR1 and CDR2: SQVTM and ANQGSEA. V lost 2 bases to trimming and J lost 3 bases, with 8 bases between them. The length of the CDR3 is 13 residues. In nucleotides, the CDR3 is TGCAGCGTTGAAAGGGGGGACTACAATGAGCAGTTCTTC. Amino acids: CSVERGDYNEQFF.

A word on this clonotype: A much larger clone differs from this one at a single base, so this may be a read error. The rearrangement links TRBV19 to TRBJ2-1; possible D gene TRBD1, 6 bases. Trimming shortened V by 4 bases and J by 4 bases, and 17 bases separated the two germline ends. CDR3 length: 16 amino acids. Germline-derived CDR1 and CDR2 are LNHDA and SQIVND (reference sequence). The CDR3 here is CASSTLHRDPYNEQFF. The CDR3 nucleotides read TGTGCCAGTAGTACCTTACACAGGGACCCTTACAATGAGCAGTTCTTC.

As concerns this clonotype: At one end, the junction sequence differs from germline, possibly due to a read error. The rearrangement uses TRBV7-9 and TRBJ1-1; D is perhaps TRBD1 (5 bases). CDR3 size: 13 residues. Germline assignment: CDR1 SEHNR and CDR2 FQNEAQ (reference sequence). The CDR3 sequence is CASNLQANTEAFF. For the CDR3, the DNA is TGTGCCAGCAACTTACAGGCGAACACTGAAGCTTTCTTT.

The chain uses TRBV6-1 and TRBJ2-2, with D possibly TRBD1 on 5 matching bases. CDR1 MNHNS and CDR2 SASEGT come from the germline V gene. This CDR3 is built from 14 residues. The V end lost 5 bases, the J end lost 5 bases, and 12 bases lay between the germline ends. CDR3 residues: CASSLQVNTGELFF. DNA for the CDR3: TGTGCCAGCAGTTTACAGGTGAATACCGGGGAGCTGTTTTTT.

With regard to this clonotype: At one of its ends the junction is not consistent with the germline gene, which may arise from a read error. The V and J genes are TRBV11-2 and TRBJ2-2; D remains unclear. CDR1 SGHAT and CDR2 FQNNGV come from the germline V gene. The CDR3 totals 13 residues. In DNA form, the CDR3 reads TGTGCCAGGAGCTTCCTGAACGCCGGGGAGCTGTTTTTT. Amino acids: CARSFLNAGELFF.

This clonotype was observed a few times. Possible read error: a much larger clone is one base away. V and J are TRBV28 and TRBJ2-7; TRBD2 matches 10 bases. The junction had 3 bases not matched to a gene; V was cut back by 4 bases and J by 9 bases. The CDR3 spans 12 residues. Looked up from germline, CDR1 is MDHEN and CDR2 is SYDVKM. CDR3 sequence reads: CASSWTSGLQYF. For the CDR3, the DNA is TGTGCCAGCAGTTGGACTAGCGGTTTGCAGTACTTC. Using reference TRBV28 and TRBJ2-7 for the parts outside the CDR3, the full variable domain is DVKVTQSSRYLVKRTGEKVFLECVQDMDHENMFWYRQDPGLGLRLIYFSYDVKMKEKGDIPEGYSVSREKKERFSLILESASTNQTSMYLCASSWTSGLQYFGPGTRLTVT.

On this clonotype: Mismatch with germline at one junction end may stem from a read error. The gene calls are TRBV6-5 and TRBJ2-5; D perhaps matches TRBD2 (5 bases). This CDR3 contains 16 residues. Looked up from germline, CDR1 is MNHEY and CDR2 is SVGAGI. The CDR3: CASCYSLGESEETQYF. The CDR3 DNA reads TGTGCCAGCTGTTACTCGCTTGGGGAGAGTGAAGAGACCCAGTACTTC.

This clonotype was picked up many times. It is unclear where the CDR3 begins or ends on the DNA, so no DNA is shown, and the CDR3 is as TCRdb lists it. This chain joins TRBV29-1 and TRBJ2-7; TRBD1, the table's D call, lacks a check against the DNA. The CDR3 is made up of 16 amino acids, end residues included. CDR1 SQVTM and CDR2 ANQGSEA come from the germline V gene. The CDR3 reads CSLRRTGVVYICEQYF.

Notes on this clonotype: Sequence at one end of the junction differs from germline and may be a read error. The V and J genes are TRBV11-1 and TRBJ2-1; D is unclear. The CDR3 has 16 amino acids. From germline, CDR1 is SGHAT and CDR2 FQDESV (reference sequence). The CDR3 is CTSSLALVGLYNQQFF. DNA of the CDR3: TGTACCAGCAGCTTAGCCCTAGTGGGCCTGTACAATCAGCAGTTCTTC.

This clonotype was seen many times. This chain joins TRBV6-5 and TRBJ2-1, with 12 nucleotides matching TRBD2. This CDR3 is 15 amino acids long. Per germline, CDR1 MNHEY and CDR2 SVGAGI. J gave up 6 bases and V 7 bases, and 7 bases lay outside the gene matches. The CDR3 is CASKRTLAGGNEQFF. The CDR3 DNA is TGTGCCAGCAAAAGGACACTAGCGGGAGGCAATGAGCAGTTCTTC.

Details on this clonotype: At one of its ends the junction is not consistent with the germline gene, which may arise from a read error. The chain carries TRBV10-3 and TRBJ2-3; D possibly matches TRBD1 or TRBD2 (8 bases each). The germline gives CDR1 ENHRY, CDR2 SYGVKD. This CDR3 region has 15 residues. CDR3 protein: CAIRNRVAGTGTQYF. CDR3 sequence (DNA): TGTGCCATCAGAAACAGGGTAGCGGGGACAGGTACGCAGTATTTT.

A single count supports this clonotype. The junction does not match germline at one end; this may be a read error. This chain joins TRBV12-3 or TRBV12-4 and TRBJ2-3; no firm D call. The CDR3 sequence is 11 residues long. The CDR3 reads CASRRTVTQYF. DNA for the CDR3: TGTGCTAGCAGGCGCACAGTTACGCAGTATTTT.

A single count supports this clonotype. J is TRBJ2-5 and V is TRBV11-2; no firm D call. The CDR3 extends over 12 amino acids. V was shortened by 1 base and J by 5 bases, with 5 bases between the two germline ends. In germline, CDR1 is SGHAT, CDR2 FQNNGV. Written as DNA, the CDR3 is TGTGCCAGCAGCTTAGCACGGGAGACCCAGTACTTC. This codes for CASSLARETQYF.